Described below is a single T cell receptor (beta chain) sequence and its context. TCRdb independently ran MiXCR on the 5' RACE reads; one entry per CDR3 protein. The sample contains 200,000 or so distinct CDR3 sequences, around 6.7% of which appear only once. This sample is part of a study of T cells after yellow fever vaccination. Germline CDR1 reads SGHRS; CDR2 reads YFSETQ. This CDR3 region has 15 residues. The V end lost 5 bases, the J end lost 4 bases, and 15 bases lay between the germline ends. This rearrangement joins TRBV5-1 to TRBJ2-2; tentative D call: TRBD1 (6 bases). The receptor's source is a man aged 30 to 45 who received the YFV17D yellow fever vaccine. Sequencing used CD4+ T cells sorted from PBMCs, obtained on the day of the yellow fever booster vaccination. CDR3 coding DNA: TGCGCCAGCAGTGGTTTCGGGACACCCACCGGGGAGCTGTTTTTT. Translation gives CASSGFGTPTGELFF. The complete variable domain, with remaining parts taken from reference TRBV5-1 and TRBJ2-2, reads KAGVTQTPRYLIKTRGQQVTLSCSPISGHRSVSWYQQTPGQGLQFLFEYFSETQRNKGNFPGRFSGRQFSNSRSEMNVSTLELGDSALYLCASSGFGTPTGELFFGEGSRLTVL.